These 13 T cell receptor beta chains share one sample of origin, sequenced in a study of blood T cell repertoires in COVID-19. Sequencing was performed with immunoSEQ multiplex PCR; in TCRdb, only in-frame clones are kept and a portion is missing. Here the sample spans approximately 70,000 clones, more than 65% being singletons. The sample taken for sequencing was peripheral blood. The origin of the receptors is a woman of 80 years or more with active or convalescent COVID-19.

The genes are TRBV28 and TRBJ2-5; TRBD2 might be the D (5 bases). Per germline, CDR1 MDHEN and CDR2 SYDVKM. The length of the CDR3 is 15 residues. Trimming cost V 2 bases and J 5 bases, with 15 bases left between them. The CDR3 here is CASSLGLGVRETQYF. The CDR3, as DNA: TGTGCCAGCAGTTTAGGTTTGGGAGTCAGGGAGACCCAGTACTTC.

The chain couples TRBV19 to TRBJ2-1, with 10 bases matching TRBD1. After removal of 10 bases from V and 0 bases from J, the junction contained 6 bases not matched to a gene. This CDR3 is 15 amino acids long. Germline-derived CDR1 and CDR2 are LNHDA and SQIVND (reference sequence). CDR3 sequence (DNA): TGTGCCATCTCCAGGACAGGGGGCTCCTACAATGAGCAGTTCTTC. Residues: CAISRTGGSYNEQFF.

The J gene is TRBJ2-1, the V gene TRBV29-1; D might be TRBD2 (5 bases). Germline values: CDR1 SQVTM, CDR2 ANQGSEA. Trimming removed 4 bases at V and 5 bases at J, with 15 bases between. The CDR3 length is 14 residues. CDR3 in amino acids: CSVGVRLADNEQFF. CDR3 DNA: TGCAGCGTTGGAGTACGGCTAGCCGACAATGAGCAGTTCTTC.

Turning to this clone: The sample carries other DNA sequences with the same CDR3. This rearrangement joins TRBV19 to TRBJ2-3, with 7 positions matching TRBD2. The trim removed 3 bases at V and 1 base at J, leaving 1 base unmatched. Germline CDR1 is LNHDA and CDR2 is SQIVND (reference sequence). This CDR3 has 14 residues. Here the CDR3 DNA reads TGTGCCAGTAGTATCAGCGGGGGCACAGATACGCAGTATTTT. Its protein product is CASSISGGTDTQYF.

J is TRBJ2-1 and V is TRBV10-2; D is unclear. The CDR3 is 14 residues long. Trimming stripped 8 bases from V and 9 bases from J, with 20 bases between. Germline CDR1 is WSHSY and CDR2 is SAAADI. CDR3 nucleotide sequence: TGCGCCAGCTCCACCTCCTCGGGTTCCGGTGAGCAGTTCTTC. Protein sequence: CASSTSSGSGEQFF.

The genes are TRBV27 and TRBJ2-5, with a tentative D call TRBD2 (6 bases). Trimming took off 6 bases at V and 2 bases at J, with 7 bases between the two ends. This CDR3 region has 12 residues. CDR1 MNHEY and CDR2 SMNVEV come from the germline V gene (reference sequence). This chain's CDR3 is CASRGGQETQYF. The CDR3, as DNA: TGTGCCAGCAGGGGGGGACAAGAGACCCAGTACTTC.

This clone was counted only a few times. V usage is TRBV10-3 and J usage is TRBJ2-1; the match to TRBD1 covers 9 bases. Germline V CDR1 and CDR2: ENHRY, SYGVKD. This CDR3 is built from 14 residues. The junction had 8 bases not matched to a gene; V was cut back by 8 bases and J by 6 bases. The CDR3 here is CAIAKGTGLNEQFF. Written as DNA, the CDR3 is TGTGCCATCGCTAAGGGGACAGGGCTCAATGAGCAGTTCTTC.

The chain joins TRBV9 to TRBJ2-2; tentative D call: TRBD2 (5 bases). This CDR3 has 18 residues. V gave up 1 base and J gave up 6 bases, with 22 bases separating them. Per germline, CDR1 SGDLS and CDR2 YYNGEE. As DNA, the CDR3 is TGTGCCAGCAGCGTAATCGGTACGGCTAGCTCCCGTCCCGGGGAGCTGTTTTTT. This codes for CASSVIGTASSRPGELFF.

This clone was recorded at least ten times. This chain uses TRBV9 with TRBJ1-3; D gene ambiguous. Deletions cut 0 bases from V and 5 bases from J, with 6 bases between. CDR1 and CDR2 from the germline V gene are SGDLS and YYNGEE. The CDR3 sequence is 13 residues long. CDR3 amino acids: CASSVGGRNTIYF. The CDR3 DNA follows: TGTGCCAGCAGCGTAGGCGGTCGAAACACCATATATTTT.

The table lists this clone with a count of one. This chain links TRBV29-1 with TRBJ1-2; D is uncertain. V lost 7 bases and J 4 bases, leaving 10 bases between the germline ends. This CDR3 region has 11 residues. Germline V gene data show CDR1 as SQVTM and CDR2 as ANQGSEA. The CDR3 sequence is CSGATGYGYTF. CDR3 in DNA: TGCAGCGGAGCGACTGGCTATGGCTACACCTTC.

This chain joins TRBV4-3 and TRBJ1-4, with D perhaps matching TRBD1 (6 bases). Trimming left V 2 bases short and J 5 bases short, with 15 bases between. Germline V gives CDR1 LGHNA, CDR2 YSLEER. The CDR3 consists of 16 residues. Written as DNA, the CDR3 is TGCGCCAGCAGCCAACTCTGGACAGCTAGAAATGAAAAACTGTTTTTT. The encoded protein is CASSQLWTARNEKLFF.

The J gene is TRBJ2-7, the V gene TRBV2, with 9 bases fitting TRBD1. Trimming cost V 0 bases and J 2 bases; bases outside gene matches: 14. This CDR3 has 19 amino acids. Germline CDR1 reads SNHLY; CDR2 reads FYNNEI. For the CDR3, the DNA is TGTGCCAGCAGTGAAGCATCGGCCCATGACAGGGGGGGTACCTACGAGCAGTACTTC. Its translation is CASSEASAHDRGGTYEQYF.

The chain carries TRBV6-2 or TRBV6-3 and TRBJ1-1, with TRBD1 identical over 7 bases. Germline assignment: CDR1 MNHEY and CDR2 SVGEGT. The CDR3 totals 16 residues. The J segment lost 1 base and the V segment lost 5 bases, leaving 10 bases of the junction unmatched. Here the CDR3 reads CASSPLSGTANTEAFF. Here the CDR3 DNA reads TGTGCCAGCAGTCCCCTCTCCGGGACAGCGAACACTGAAGCTTTCTTT.